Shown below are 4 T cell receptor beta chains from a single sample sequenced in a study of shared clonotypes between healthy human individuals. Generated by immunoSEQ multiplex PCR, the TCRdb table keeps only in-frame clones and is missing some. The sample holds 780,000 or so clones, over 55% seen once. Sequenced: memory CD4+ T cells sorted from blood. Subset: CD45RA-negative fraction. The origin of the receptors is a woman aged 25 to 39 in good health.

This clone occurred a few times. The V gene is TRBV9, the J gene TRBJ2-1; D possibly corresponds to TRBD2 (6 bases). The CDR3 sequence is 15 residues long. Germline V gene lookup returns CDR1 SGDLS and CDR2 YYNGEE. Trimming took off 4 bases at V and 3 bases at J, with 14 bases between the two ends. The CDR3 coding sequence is TGTGCCAGCAGCCCCCGGTCGCGGGACTACAATGAGCAGTTCTTC. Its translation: CASSPRSRDYNEQFF.

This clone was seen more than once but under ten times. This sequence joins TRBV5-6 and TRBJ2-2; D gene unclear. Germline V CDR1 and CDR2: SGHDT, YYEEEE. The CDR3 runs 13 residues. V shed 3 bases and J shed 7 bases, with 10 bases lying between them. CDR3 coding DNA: TGTGCCAGCAGCTCCGAACCTGTCGGGGAGCTGTTTTTT. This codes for CASSSEPVGELFF.

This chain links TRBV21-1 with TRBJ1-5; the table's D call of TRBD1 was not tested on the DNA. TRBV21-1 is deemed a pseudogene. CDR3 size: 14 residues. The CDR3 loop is CASSKAFSNQPQHF. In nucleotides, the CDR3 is TGTGCCAGCAGCAAGGCTTTCAGCAATCAGCCCCAGCATTTT.

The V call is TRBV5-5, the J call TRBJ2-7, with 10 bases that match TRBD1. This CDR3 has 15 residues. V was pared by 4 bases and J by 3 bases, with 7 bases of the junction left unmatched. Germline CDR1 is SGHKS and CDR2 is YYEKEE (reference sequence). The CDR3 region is CASSQTTGGIYEQYF. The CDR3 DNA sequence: TGTGCCAGCAGCCAAACGACAGGGGGCATCTACGAGCAGTACTTC.